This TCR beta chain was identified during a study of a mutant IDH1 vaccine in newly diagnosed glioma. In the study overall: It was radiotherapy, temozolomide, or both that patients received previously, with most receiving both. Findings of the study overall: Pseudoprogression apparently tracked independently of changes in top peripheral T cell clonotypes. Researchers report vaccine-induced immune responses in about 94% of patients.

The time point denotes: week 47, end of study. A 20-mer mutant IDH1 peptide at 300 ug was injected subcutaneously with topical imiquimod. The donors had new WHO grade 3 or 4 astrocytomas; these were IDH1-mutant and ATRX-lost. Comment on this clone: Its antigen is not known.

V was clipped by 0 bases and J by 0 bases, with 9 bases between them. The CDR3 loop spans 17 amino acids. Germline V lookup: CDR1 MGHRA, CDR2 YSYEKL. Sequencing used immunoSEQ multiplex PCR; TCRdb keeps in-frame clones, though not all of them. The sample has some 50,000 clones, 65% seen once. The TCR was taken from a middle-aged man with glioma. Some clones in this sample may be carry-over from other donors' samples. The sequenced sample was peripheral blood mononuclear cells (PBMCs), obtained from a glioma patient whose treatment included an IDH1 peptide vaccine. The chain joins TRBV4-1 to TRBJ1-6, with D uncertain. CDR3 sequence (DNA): TGCGCCAGCAGCCAAGATCGGCAGCGCTCCTATAATTCACCCCTCCACTTT. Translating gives CASSQDRQRSYNSPLHF.